A selection of T cell receptor beta chains follows, all from one sample in a study of human T cells and chemical hapten exposure. One entry per CDR3 protein results from TCRdb running MiXCR on the RACE reads. The table has about 89,000 distinct CDR3 sequences, approximately 10% seen once. The sample consisted of whole blood, taken in connection with sensitization to the hapten diphenylcyclopropenone (DPC). These receptors were obtained from a man between 35 and 55 years old with alopecia areata. Some clones in this sample may be carry-over from other donors' samples. Both conserved end residues are part of each CDR3. The D gene is left open where the match is weak. A clone size is listed for some rows: how often the clone was seen (once, few, many), or a class if it is expanded.

>TRBJ2-7|few|NA|TRBV7-8
TGTGCCAGCAGCGGGAGTGGGGGGAGCTCCTACGAGCAGTACTTC
CASSGSGGSSYEQYF
>TRBJ2-7|medium-sized|NA|TRBV28
TGTGCCAGCAGCTTGGGGCTCGGTAAAGTAGGTACCGAGCAGTACTTC
CASSLGLGKVGTEQYF
>TRBJ2-1|few|TRBD2|TRBV29-1
TGCAGCGTTGTGCGGGAGGGGTCCTACAATGAGCAGTTCTTC
CSVVREGSYNEQFF
>TRBJ2-5|NA|TRBD1|TRBV29-1
TGCAGCGCCCGGACAGGGGTTCTCCAAGAGACCCAGTACTTC
CSARTGVLQETQYF
>TRBJ2-3|NA|TRBD2|TRBV28
TGTGCCAGCAGCCCGGGAGGGGGCACAGATACGCAGTATTTT
CASSPGGGTDTQYF
>TRBJ1-2|few|NA|TRBV13
TGTGCCAGCAGCTCCATATCAGGGGAACGCTATGGCTACACCTTC
CASSSISGERYGYTF
>TRBJ1-2|NA|NA|TRBV20-1
TGCAGTGCTTTTACAAGGAGCTACACCTTC
CSAFTRSYTF
>TRBJ2-1|NA|NA|TRBV10-3
TGTGCCATCAAGTACAGGCTGGGGGACGATGAGCAGTTCTTC
CAIKYRLGDDEQFF
>TRBJ2-3|NA|NA|TRBV20-1
TGCAGTGCTAGCCACGATCAGGGTACGCAGTATTTT
CSASHDQGTQYF
>TRBJ2-5|few|NA|TRBV6-5
TGTGCCAGCAGTTACCTATGCGACAGCCCGGCATTTCAGACCCAGTACTTC
CASSYLCDSPAFQTQYF
>TRBJ1-5|many|NA|TRBV28
TGTGCCAGCAGTCCCCCGCGAAGGGCGAGCAATCAGCCCCAGCATTTT
CASSPPRRASNQPQHF
>TRBJ1-5|many|TRBD1|TRBV29-1
TGCAGCGTTGGGGGGACAGATAATCAGCCCCAGCATTTT
CSVGGTDNQPQHF
>TRBJ1-2|few|TRBD1|TRBV29-1
TGCAGCGTTTGGCAGGGGGCGGGCTATGGCTACACCTTC
CSVWQGAGYGYTF
>TRBJ2-7|few|NA|TRBV4-3
TGCGCCAGCAGCCAAGATTTTATGGGAGCATACGAGCAGTACTTC
CASSQDFMGAYEQYF
>TRBJ2-5|few|NA|TRBV5-1
TGCGCCAGCAGCTTAATGGGGCTGTCGGAGACCCAGTACTTC
CASSLMGLSETQYF
>TRBJ2-1|many|TRBD2|TRBV20-1
TGCAGTGCTATCCGGACTAGCGGGAGCAATGAGCAGTTCTTC
CSAIRTSGSNEQFF
>TRBJ1-3|many|NA|TRBV10-3
TGTGCCATCAGGGATGCAGGGAGCTCTGGAAACACCATATATTTT
CAIRDAGSSGNTIYF
>TRBJ1-5|many|NA|TRBV6-2/TRBV6-3
TGTGCCAGCAGTAAGACACAGGGTGCGATTGAGCCCCAGCATTTT
CASSKTQGAIEPQHF
>TRBJ1-1|few|NA|TRBV7-2
TGTGCCAGCAGCTTAGGAGGCTCGTTGGGGCCTGAAGCTTTCTTT
CASSLGGSLGPEAFF
>TRBJ2-7|NA|NA|TRBV29-1
TGCAGCGTTGAAGGGCGGGGAACCTACGAGCAGTACTTC
CSVEGRGTYEQYF
>TRBJ1-2|few|NA|TRBV20-1
TGCAGTGCTAGAGACCCAAGGCAATCTGGCTACACCTTC
CSARDPRQSGYTF
>TRBJ2-3|few|TRBD1|TRBV4-3
TGCGCCAGCCAGCATTTGGGACAGCGCACAGATACGCAGTATTTT
CASQHLGQRTDTQYF
>TRBJ1-1|few|TRBD1|TRBV3-1
TGTGCCAGCAGCCAAGGTCCTCCGGGACAGCGATCCAACACTGAAGCTTTCTTT
CASSQGPPGQRSNTEAFF
>TRBJ1-1|many|TRBD1|TRBV28
TGTGCCAGCACCATAGCACAGGGGGCCTACGTAGCTTTCTTT
CASTIAQGAYVAFF
>TRBJ2-3|NA|NA|TRBV4-2
TGTGCCAGCAGCCAGGGAGGAGTGCTGAACACACATACGCAGTATTTT
CASSQGGVLNTHTQYF
>TRBJ1-4|many|NA|TRBV2
TGTGCCAGCTCTCGGGATGGAGGGGCAACTAATGAAAAACTGTTTTTT
CASSRDGGATNEKLFF